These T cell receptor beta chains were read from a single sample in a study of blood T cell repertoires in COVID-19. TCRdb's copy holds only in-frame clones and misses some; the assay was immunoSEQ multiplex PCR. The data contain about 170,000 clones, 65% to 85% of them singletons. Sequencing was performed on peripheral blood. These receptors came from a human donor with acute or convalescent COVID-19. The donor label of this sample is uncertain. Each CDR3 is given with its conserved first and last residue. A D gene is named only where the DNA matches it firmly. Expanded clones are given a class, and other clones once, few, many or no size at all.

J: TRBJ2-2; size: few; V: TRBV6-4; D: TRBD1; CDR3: CASSDSRDRNTGELFF; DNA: TGTGCCAGCAGTGACTCTAGGGACAGAAACACCGGGGAGCTGTTTTTT
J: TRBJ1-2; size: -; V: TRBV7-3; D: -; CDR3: CASSLEGGYGYTF; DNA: TGTGCCAGCAGCTTAGAAGGGGGCTATGGCTACACCTTC
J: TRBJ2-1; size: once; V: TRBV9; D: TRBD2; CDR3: CASSVDGTRNEQFF; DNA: TGTGCCAGCAGCGTAGACGGGACTAGAAATGAGCAGTTCTTC
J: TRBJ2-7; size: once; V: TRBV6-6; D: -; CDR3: CASSQTGYEQYF; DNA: TGTGCCAGCAGTCAGACAGGCTACGAGCAGTACTTC
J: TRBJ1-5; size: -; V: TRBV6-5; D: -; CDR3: CASSLGGGGNQPQHF; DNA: TGTGCCAGCAGTTTGGGGGGGGGAGGCAATCAGCCCCAGCATTTT
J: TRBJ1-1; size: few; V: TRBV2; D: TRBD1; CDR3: CASSFRFTGGPDMNTEAFF; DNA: TGTGCCAGCAGTTTTAGATTTACAGGGGGCCCTGACATGAACACTGAAGCTTTCTTT
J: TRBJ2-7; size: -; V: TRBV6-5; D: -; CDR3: CASRLRSSYEQYF; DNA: TGTGCCAGCAGACTAAGGAGCTCCTACGAGCAGTACTTC
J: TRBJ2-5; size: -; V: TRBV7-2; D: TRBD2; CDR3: CASSRRLAAETQYF; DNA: TGTGCCAGCAGCCGTCGACTAGCGGCAGAGACCCAGTACTTC
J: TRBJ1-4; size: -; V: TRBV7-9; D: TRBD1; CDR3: CASSLAGTDNEKLFF; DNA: TGTGCCAGCAGCTTAGCCGGGACAGATAATGAAAAACTGTTTTTT
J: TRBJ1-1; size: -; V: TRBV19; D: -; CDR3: CASSIQEGNTEAFF; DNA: TGTGCCAGTAGTATACAGGAAGGGAACACTGAAGCTTTCTTT
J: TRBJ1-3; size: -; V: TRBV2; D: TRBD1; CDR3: CASSNKGAAPNTIYF; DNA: TGTGCCAGCAGCAACAAGGGGGCCGCACCAAACACCATATATTTT
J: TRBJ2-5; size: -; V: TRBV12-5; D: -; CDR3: CASGLGSGHTRETQYF; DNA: TGTGCTAGTGGTTTGGGCTCGGGACATACACGAGAGACCCAGTACTTC
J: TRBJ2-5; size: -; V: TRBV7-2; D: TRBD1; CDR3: CASSLDLRQGRETQYF; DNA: TGTGCCAGCAGCTTAGATCTGCGACAGGGAAGGGAGACCCAGTACTTC
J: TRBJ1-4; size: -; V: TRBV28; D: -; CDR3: CASGSIGEGNEKLFF; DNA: TGTGCCAGCGGTTCAATTGGGGAGGGTAATGAAAAACTGTTTTTT
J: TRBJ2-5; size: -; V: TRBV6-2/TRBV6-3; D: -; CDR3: CASSYSRRQETQYF; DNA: TGTGCCAGCAGTTACTCGAGGAGACAAGAGACCCAGTACTTC
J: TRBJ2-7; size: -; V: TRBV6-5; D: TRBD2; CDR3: CASKTGTSNEQYF; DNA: TGTGCCAGCAAAACCGGGACTAGCAACGAGCAGTACTTC
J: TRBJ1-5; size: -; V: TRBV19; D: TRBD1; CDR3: CASRTGHQPQHF; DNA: TGTGCCAGTAGGACAGGGCATCAGCCCCAGCATTTT
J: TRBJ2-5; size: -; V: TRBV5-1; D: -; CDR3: CASSLNGQETQYF; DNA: TGCGCCAGCAGCTTGAACGGGCAAGAGACCCAGTACTTC
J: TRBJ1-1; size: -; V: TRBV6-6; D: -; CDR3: CASSQWTPGTEAFF; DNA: TGTGCCAGCAGTCAATGGACCCCGGGGACTGAAGCTTTCTTT
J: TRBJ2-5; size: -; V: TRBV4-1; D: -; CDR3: CASSLGERPQETQYF; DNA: TGCGCCAGCAGCCTTGGGGAGCGGCCCCAAGAGACCCAGTACTTC
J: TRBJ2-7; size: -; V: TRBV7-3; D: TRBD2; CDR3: CASSLGLLAGAGEQYF; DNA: TGTGCCAGCAGCCTCGGTCTACTAGCGGGGGCGGGAGAGCAGTACTTC
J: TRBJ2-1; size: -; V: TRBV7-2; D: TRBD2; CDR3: CASGLAGGLYNEQFF; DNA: TGTGCCAGCGGCCTAGCGGGAGGGCTATACAATGAGCAGTTCTTC
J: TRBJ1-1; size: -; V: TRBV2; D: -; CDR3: CASTPYRVTEAFF; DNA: TGTGCCAGCACTCCATACAGGGTCACTGAAGCTTTCTTT
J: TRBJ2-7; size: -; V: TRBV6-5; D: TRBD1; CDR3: CASSLTGTSYEQYF; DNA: TGTGCCAGCAGTTTGACAGGGACGTCCTACGAGCAGTACTTC
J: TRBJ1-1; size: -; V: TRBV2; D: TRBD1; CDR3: CASSATGLNTEAFF; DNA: TGTGCCAGCAGTGCGACAGGGTTGAACACTGAAGCTTTCTTT
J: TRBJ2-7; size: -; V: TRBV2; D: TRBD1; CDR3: CASSTDRGAPYEQYF; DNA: TGTGCCAGCAGTACGGACAGGGGAGCCCCCTACGAGCAGTACTTC
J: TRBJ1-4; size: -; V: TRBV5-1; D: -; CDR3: CASSPQGTNEKLFF; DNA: TGCGCCAGCAGCCCTCAGGGGACTAATGAAAAACTGTTTTTT
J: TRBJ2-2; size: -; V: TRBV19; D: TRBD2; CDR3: CASSIPLAGGTNTGELFF; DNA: TGTGCCAGTAGTATACCCCTAGCGGGAGGGACGAACACCGGGGAGCTGTTTTTT
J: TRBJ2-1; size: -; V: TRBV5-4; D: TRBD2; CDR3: CASSTDGLANNEQFF; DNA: TGTGCCAGCAGCACTGACGGACTAGCCAACAATGAGCAGTTCTTC
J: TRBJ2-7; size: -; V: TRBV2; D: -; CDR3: CASTGAAYEQYF; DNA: TGTGCCAGCACAGGGGCCGCCTACGAGCAGTACTTC
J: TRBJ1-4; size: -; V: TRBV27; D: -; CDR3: CASSLFPQGMTNEKLFF; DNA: TGTGCCAGCAGTTTATTCCCCCAGGGGATGACTAATGAAAAACTGTTTTTT
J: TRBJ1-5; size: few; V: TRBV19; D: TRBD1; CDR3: CASSIDQGQGWYQPQHF; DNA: TGTGCCAGTAGTATAGATCAGGGACAGGGCTGGTATCAGCCCCAGCATTTT
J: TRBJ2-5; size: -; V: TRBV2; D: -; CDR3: CASLNAETQYF; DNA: TGTGCCAGCCTAAACGCGGAGACCCAGTACTTC
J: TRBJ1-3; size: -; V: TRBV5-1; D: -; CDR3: CASSLAGSDSGNTIYF; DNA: TGCGCCAGCAGCTTGGCCGGTAGTGACTCTGGAAACACCATATATTTT
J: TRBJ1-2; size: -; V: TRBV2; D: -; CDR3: CASSEDRNYGYTF; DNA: TGTGCCAGCAGTGAAGACAGGAACTATGGCTACACCTTC
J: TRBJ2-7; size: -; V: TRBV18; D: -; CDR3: CASSPPTGVYEQYF; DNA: TGTGCCAGCTCACCACCAACCGGGGTCTACGAGCAGTACTTC
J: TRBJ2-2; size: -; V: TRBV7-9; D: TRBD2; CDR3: CASSLARERGNTGELFF; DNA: TGTGCCAGCAGCTTAGCGCGGGAGCGGGGGAACACCGGGGAGCTGTTTTTT
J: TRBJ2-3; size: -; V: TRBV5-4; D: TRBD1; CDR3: CASSLAVQGATDTQYF; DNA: TGTGCCAGCAGCTTGGCCGTCCAGGGGGCGACAGATACGCAGTATTTT
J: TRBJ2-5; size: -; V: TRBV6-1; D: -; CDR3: CASSESDWAEETQYF; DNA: TGTGCCAGCAGTGAATCGGATTGGGCCGAAGAGACCCAGTACTTC
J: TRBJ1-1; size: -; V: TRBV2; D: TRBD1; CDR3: CASSGGRRQGWAEAFF; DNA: TGTGCCAGCAGTGGGGGGAGACGACAGGGCTGGGCTGAAGCTTTCTTT
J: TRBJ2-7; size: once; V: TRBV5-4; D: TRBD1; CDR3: CASSLTGGNEQYF; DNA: TGTGCCAGCAGCCTGACAGGGGGCAACGAGCAGTACTTC
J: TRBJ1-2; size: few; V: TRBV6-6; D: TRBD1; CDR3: CASTEGANYGYTF; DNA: TGTGCCAGCACCGAGGGGGCGAACTATGGCTACACCTTC
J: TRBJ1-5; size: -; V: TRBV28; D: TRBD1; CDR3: CASSSAGTVNQPQHF; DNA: TGTGCCAGCAGTTCGGCCGGGACAGTCAATCAGCCCCAGCATTTT
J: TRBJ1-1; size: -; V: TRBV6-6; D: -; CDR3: CASSSYLGVTEAFF; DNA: TGTGCCAGCAGTTCCTACCTCGGTGTCACTGAAGCTTTCTTT
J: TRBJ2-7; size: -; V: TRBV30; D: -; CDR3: CAWTHYWGAETYEQYF; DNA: TGTGCCTGGACCCATTACTGGGGCGCCGAAACCTACGAGCAGTACTTC
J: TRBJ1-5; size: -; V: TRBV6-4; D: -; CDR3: CASTLDRPYNNQPQHF; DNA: TGTGCCAGCACCCTCGACAGACCTTATAACAATCAGCCCCAGCATTTT
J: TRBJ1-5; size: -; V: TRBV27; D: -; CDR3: CASSATTVTGNQPQHF; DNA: TGTGCCAGCAGTGCCACGACAGTCACGGGCAATCAGCCCCAGCATTTT
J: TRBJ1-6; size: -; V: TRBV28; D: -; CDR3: CASSLTDSFSYNSPLHF; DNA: TGTGCCAGCAGTTTAACGGACAGTTTCTCCTATAATTCACCCCTCCACTTT